This T cell receptor (beta chain) was sequenced during a study of T cells after somatic rescue of genetic block (dated by TCRdb to the early 2020s). Study-wide context: What the study looked at was long-term robustness, specifically in a T-cell system that came about through somatic rescue of a genetic block in T-cell development.

To note about this clone: Its specific antigen is unknown. No much larger clone exists at a distance of one base, and base qualities are not known.

V has 5 bases trimmed and J has 3 bases trimmed; junction bases matching no gene number 4. The CDR3, cysteine through phenylalanine, is 16 amino acids long. Only CDR3 DNA is held: 48 bases, read in frame from base 1. The germline V gene gives CDR1 as SGHTA and CDR2 as FQGTGA. The protocol used for the library was the immunoSEQ multiplex PCR assay. Here the immuneACCESS table is served through TCRdb, limited to in-frame sequences with V and J called. Missing clones are a known gap in these copies; in checked studies unresolved V genes cover under half, and the rest lacks a known reason. Across this sample there are 70,000 or so clones, with about 90% seen only once. The ten biggest clones cover around 3% of the sample.

The origin of this receptor is a man between 35 and 55 years old. In this chain, TRBV7-3 is recombined with TRBJ2-5, with 15 central nucleotides matching TRBD2. What was sequenced was peripheral blood mononuclear cells (PBMCs). The CDR3 sequence is CASSQGLAGGKETQYF. The sequenced DNA: TGTGCCAGCAGCCAGGGACTAGCGGGGGGAAAAGAGACCCAGTACTTC.